This TCR beta chain derives from a study of T cell changes during pregnancy in multiple sclerosis. Assay used: immunoSEQ multiplex PCR; TCRdb lists only in-frame clones, some missing. The sample includes fewer than 15,000 clones, roughly 90% of them seen just once. A remark on this clone: A read error may produce the germline difference seen at one junction end.

The germline V gene has CDR1 SGHVS and CDR2 FQNEAQ. The CDR3 contains 12 residues. The chain couples TRBV7-8 to TRBJ1-2; 8 bases line up with TRBD1. This receptor was identified in a female donor with multiple sclerosis, enrolled in a pregnancy study. Sequencing used CD8+ T cells from peripheral blood mononuclear cells, obtained in the first trimester of pregnancy. The CDR3, as DNA: TGTGCCAGCAGCCCGGGGACAGGTGACGCCCCCTTC. Its translation is CASSPGTGDAPF.